This T cell receptor beta chain derives from a study of OX40 agonist ivuxolimab in advanced cancers. CDR1 is SNHLY, CDR2 FYNNEI, per germline. This CDR3 contains 17 residues. V lost 2 bases, J lost 0 bases, and 14 bases lay in between. Sequencing was performed with immunoSEQ multiplex PCR; in TCRdb, only in-frame clones are kept and a portion is missing. The table includes around 69,000 clones, 85% detected once. Peripheral blood came from all dose cohorts at three timepoints. As to this clone: The antigen is not known.

Study-level results: People who partly responded at 0.1-3.0 mg/kg had some of the least clonal expansion seen.

The V gene is TRBV2, the J gene TRBJ1-5; D not resolved. Sequencing was performed on CD4+ or CD8+ T cells sorted from blood, taken in a trial of the OX40 agonist ivuxolimab. The receptor was derived from an adult with an advanced solid tumor such as melanoma, head and neck, liver or kidney cancer. CDR3 sequence (DNA): TGTGCCAGCAGTGAAAGGCTCCCGTCCTTTAGCAATCAGCCCCAGCATTTT. Translation: CASSERLPSFSNQPQHF.